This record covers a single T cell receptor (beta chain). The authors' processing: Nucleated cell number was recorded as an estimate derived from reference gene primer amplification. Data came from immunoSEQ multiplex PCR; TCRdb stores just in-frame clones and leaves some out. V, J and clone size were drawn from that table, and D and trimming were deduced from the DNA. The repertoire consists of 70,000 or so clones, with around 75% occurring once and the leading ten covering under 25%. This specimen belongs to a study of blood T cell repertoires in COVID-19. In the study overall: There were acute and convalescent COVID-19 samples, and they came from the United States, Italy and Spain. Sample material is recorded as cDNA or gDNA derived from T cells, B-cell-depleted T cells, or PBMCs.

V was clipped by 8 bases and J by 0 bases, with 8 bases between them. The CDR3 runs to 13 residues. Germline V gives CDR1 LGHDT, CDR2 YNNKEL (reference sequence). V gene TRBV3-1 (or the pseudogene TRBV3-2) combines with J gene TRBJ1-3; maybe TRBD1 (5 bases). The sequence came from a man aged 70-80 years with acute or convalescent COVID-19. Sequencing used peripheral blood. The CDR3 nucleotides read TGTGCCAGCCAGGGATTCTCTGGAAACACCATATATTTT. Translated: CASQGFSGNTIYF.